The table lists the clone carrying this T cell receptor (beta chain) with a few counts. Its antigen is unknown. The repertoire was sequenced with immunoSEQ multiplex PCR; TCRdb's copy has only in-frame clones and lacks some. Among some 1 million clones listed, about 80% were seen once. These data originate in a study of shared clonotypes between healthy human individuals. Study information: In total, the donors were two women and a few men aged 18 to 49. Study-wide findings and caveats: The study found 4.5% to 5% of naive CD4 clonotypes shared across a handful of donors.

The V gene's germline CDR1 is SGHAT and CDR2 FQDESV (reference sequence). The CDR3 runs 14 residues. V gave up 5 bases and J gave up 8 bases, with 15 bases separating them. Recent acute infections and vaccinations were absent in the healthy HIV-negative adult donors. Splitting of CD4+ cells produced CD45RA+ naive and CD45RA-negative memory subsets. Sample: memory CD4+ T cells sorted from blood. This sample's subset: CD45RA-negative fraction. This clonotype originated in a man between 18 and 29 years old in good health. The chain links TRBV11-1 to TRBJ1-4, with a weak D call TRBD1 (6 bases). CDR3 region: CASSPRDTGEKLFF. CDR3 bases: TGTGCCAGCAGCCCCAGGGACACTGGGGAAAAACTGTTTTTT.